What follows are 25 T cell receptor beta chains derived from one specimen sequenced in a study of T cell clonotyping in hematopoietic cell transplantation. Stated time point: recipient sample about 28 days before transplant, after cytoreduction. TCRdb's copy holds only in-frame clones and misses some; the assay was immunoSEQ multiplex PCR. The table has more than 70,000 clones, about 95% seen once; the top ten hold about 1.8%. The sample here was peripheral blood mononuclear cells, taken before stem cell transplant. The receptors derive from a woman aged 45-65 years with acute myeloid leukemia. Some clones in this sample may be carry-over from other donors' samples.

Details on this clone: This sample also contains other DNA sequences that code for the same CDR3. The chain carries TRBV6-5 and TRBJ2-2, with D maybe TRBD1 (5 bases). Germline CDR1 MNHEY, CDR2 SVGAGI. The CDR3 runs to 14 residues. The V end was cut by 3 bases, the J end by 2 bases, with 7 bases between. CDR3 sequence (DNA): TGTGCCAGCAGTTATCAGGGTAACACCGGGGAGCTGTTTTTT. Its translation is CASSYQGNTGELFF.

The chain links TRBV9 to TRBJ1-2; 12 bases are a match to TRBD1. The V and J ends lost 0 bases and 2 bases, in that order; junction bases with no gene match: 20. CDR3 length equals 22 residues. The germline gives CDR1 SGDLS, CDR2 YYNGEE. CDR3: CASSVVKEGVPGQGAGNYGYTF. For the CDR3, the DNA is TGTGCCAGCAGCGTAGTAAAGGAGGGGGTCCCGGGACAGGGGGCTGGAAACTATGGCTACACCTTC.

The chain carries TRBV5-1 and TRBJ2-3; 7 nucleotides agree with TRBD1. The junction had 7 bases not matched to a gene; V was cut back by 1 base and J by 2 bases. Germline V lookup: CDR1 SGHRS, CDR2 YFSETQ. The CDR3 spans 16 residues. The CDR3: CASSLLSGGFTDTQYF. The CDR3 region has the DNA TGCGCCAGCAGCTTGCTGTCAGGGGGATTCACAGATACGCAGTATTTT.

A single count supports this clone. The chain combines TRBV29-1 with TRBJ1-2, with 9 nucleotides matching TRBD1. This CDR3 has 12 amino acids. Germline CDR1 and CDR2: SQVTM and ANQGSEA. Germline trimming cut 6 bases from V and 6 bases from J; bases unmatched to any gene: 5. The CDR3 DNA sequence: TGCAGCGTCGTCGGGACAGGGAATGGCTACACCTTC. Protein sequence: CSVVGTGNGYTF. The full variable domain, with the rest looked up from reference TRBV29-1 and TRBJ1-2, is SAVISQKPSRDICQRGTSLTIQCQVDSQVTMMFWYRQQPGQSLTLIATANQGSEATYESGFVIDKFPISRPNLTFSTLTVSNMSPEDSSIYLCSVVGTGNGYTFGSGTRLTVV.

This chain uses TRBV9 with TRBJ1-1; D might be TRBD1 (6 bases). This CDR3 is 15 amino acids long. V gave up 2 bases and J gave up 1 base, with 12 bases separating them. Germline V gene data show CDR1 as SGDLS and CDR2 as YYNGEE. In DNA, the CDR3 is TGTGCCAGCAGCGTGAGGGACATAGGGAACACTGAAGCTTTCTTT. Translating gives CASSVRDIGNTEAFF.

V and J are TRBV27 and TRBJ1-2; D perhaps matches TRBD1 (5 bases). Per germline, CDR1 MNHEY and CDR2 SMNVEV (reference sequence). This CDR3 is 15 amino acids long. V lost 3 bases, J lost 6 bases, and 17 bases lay in between. In DNA form, the CDR3 reads TGTGCCAGCAGTTTTGGCACAGGCGTTAAAAATGGCTACACCTTC. It is translated as CASSFGTGVKNGYTF.

The V call is TRBV19, the J call TRBJ1-5; D is uncertain. The V end was cut by 4 bases, the J end by 0 bases, with 7 bases between. There are 14 residues in the CDR3. From germline, CDR1 is LNHDA and CDR2 SQIVND (reference sequence). The DNA of the CDR3 is TGTGCCAGTAGTAAGGGATCTAGCAATCAGCCCCAGCATTTT. Its translation is CASSKGSSNQPQHF.

The chain recombines TRBV30 with TRBJ2-5, with TRBD2 matching 9 bases. With 3 bases clipped from V and 6 bases from J, the junction kept 14 bases outside the gene matches. The germline CDR1 and CDR2 sequences are GTSNPN and SVGIG (reference sequence). CDR3 size: 16 residues. The CDR3 spells CAWRGQGAGGVKTQYF. CDR3 bases: TGTGCCTGGAGGGGGCAAGGCGCGGGGGGGGTTAAGACCCAGTACTTC.

The chain employs TRBV5-1 and TRBJ1-1, with D tentatively TRBD1 (6 bases). The CDR3 runs to 13 residues. CDR1 and CDR2 from the germline V gene are SGHRS and YFSETQ. V lost 4 bases and J 1 base, leaving 8 bases between the germline ends. The CDR3 sequence: CASSQGSNTEAFF. CDR3 DNA: TGCGCCAGCAGCCAGGGGTCGAACACTGAAGCTTTCTTT.

The V gene is TRBV5-4, the J gene TRBJ1-3; D not resolved. The CDR3 is 14 residues long. Germline loops: CDR1 SGHNT, CDR2 YYREEE (reference sequence). Deletions cut 1 base from V and 1 base from J, with 6 bases between. The DNA of the CDR3 is TGTGCCAGCAGCTTGCCGGGTTCTGGAAACACCATATATTTT. Amino acid sequence: CASSLPGSGNTIYF.

This chain links TRBV9 with TRBJ2-7, with 10 bases matching TRBD1. In germline, CDR1 is SGDLS, CDR2 YYNGEE. The J segment lost 7 bases and the V segment lost 0 bases, leaving 7 bases of the junction unmatched. CDR3 size: 15 residues. The CDR3 sequence is CASSVDGQGVGEQYF. CDR3 DNA: TGTGCCAGCAGCGTAGACGGACAGGGGGTTGGGGAGCAGTACTTC.

The J gene is TRBJ1-3, the V gene TRBV28; D not resolved. The CDR3 runs 12 residues. Per the germline V gene, CDR1 is MDHEN and CDR2 is SYDVKM. V was pared by 9 bases and J by 2 bases, with 8 bases between. CDR3 sequence: CASRVAGNTIYF. The CDR3, as DNA: TGTGCCAGTCGGGTGGCTGGAAACACCATATATTTT. Full variable domain (remainder filled in from reference TRBV28 and TRBJ1-3): DVKVTQSSRYLVKRTGEKVFLECVQDMDHENMFWYRQDPGLGLRLIYFSYDVKMKEKGDIPEGYSVSREKKERFSLILESASTNQTSMYLCASRVAGNTIYFGEGSWLTVV.

This rearrangement joins TRBV30 to TRBJ1-3; weak D call: TRBD1 (6 bases). The CDR3 length is 13 residues. Per the germline V gene, CDR1 is GTSNPN and CDR2 is SVGIG (reference sequence). Trimming took 5 bases from V and 2 from J, leaving 10 bases between them. The CDR3: CAWGQFPGNTIYF. CDR3 sequence (DNA): TGTGCCTGGGGACAGTTTCCTGGAAACACCATATATTTT.

CDR3 coding DNA: TGTGCCAGCATTCGGACTAGCGGTATCGGGGAGCTGTTTTTT. Its protein is CASIRTSGIGELFF. This rearrangement joins TRBV2 to TRBJ2-2; TRBD2 aligns across 10 bases. The length of the CDR3 is 14 residues. The ends lost 7 bases at V and 7 bases at J; junction bases unmatched: 6. Germline values: CDR1 SNHLY, CDR2 FYNNEI.

The chain combines TRBV27 with TRBJ2-2; 8 bases are a match to TRBD2. The CDR3 length is 16 residues. Germline V gives CDR1 MNHEY, CDR2 SMNVEV (reference sequence). V lost 6 bases and J lost 0; bases outside the gene matches: 6. The DNA for the CDR3 is TGTGCCAGCAGGAGACCGGGACTAGCGAACACCGGGGAGCTGTTTTTT. It encodes CASRRPGLANTGELFF.

This clone was detected only once. This chain joins TRBV4-1 and TRBJ2-5; 9 nucleotides match TRBD1. With V trimmed by 0 bases and J by 5 bases, 4 bases remained unmatched. There are 15 residues in the CDR3. CDR1 is MGHRA and CDR2 is YSYEKL in the germline V gene. CDR3 nucleotides: TGCGCCAGCAGCCAAGAAGGGACAGGGCGGGAGACCCAGTACTTC. Translated, it gives CASSQEGTGRETQYF.

This chain joins TRBV19 and TRBJ1-2; no reliable D call. The germline V and J ends were trimmed by 3 bases and 8 bases, with 16 bases remaining between them. Germline V gene sequence: CDR1 LNHDA, CDR2 SQIVND (reference sequence). The CDR3 is 14 amino acids. CDR3 region: CASSMEGRFAGYTF. The CDR3 DNA reads as TGTGCCAGTAGTATGGAGGGCCGCTTTGCCGGCTACACCTTC.

The chain carries TRBV7-9 and TRBJ1-2; D call uncertain. The CDR3 consists of 11 residues. With 1 base removed from V and 8 bases from J, the gap between germline ends came to 5 bases. Germline V lookup: CDR1 SEHNR, CDR2 FQNEAQ (reference sequence). Here the CDR3 reads CASSLVGGYTF. DNA of the CDR3: TGTGCCAGCAGCTTAGTGGGAGGCTACACCTTC. Based on the CDR3 plus reference TRBV7-9 and TRBJ1-2, the full variable domain is DTGVSQNPRHKITKRGQNVTFRCDPISEHNRLYWYRQTLGQGPEFLTYFQNEAQLEKSRLLSDRFSAERPKGSFSTLEIQRTEQGDSAMYLCASSLVGGYTFGSGTRLTVV.

This chain's CDR3 is CAWSPGTGYGYTF. The CDR3 DNA is TGTGCCTGGAGTCCCGGGACAGGTTATGGCTACACCTTC. The chain links TRBV30 to TRBJ1-2; 8 bases are shared with TRBD1. V shed 2 bases, J shed 5 bases, and the junction held 4 bases outside the gene matches. The CDR3 spans 13 residues. Germline lookup yields CDR1 GTSNPN and CDR2 SVGIG (reference sequence).

This clone occurred once. This sequence joins TRBV29-1 and TRBJ2-3; D not resolved. The CDR3 sequence is 13 residues long. Trimming pared 4 bases from V and 7 bases from J, leaving 15 bases between. The germline CDR1 and CDR2 sequences are SQVTM and ANQGSEA. The CDR3 protein is CSVGQAVSHTQYF. The CDR3 DNA is TGCAGCGTTGGTCAGGCGGTTTCCCATACGCAGTATTTT.

V usage is TRBV4-1 and J usage is TRBJ2-1, with 7 bases lining up with TRBD2. The CDR3 has 14 residues. Germline values: CDR1 MGHRA, CDR2 YSYEKL. V shed 9 bases and J 7 bases; nucleotides not matched to a gene: 12. CDR3: CASKPGLTPNEQFF. The CDR3 region has the DNA TGCGCCAGTAAACCGGGACTAACTCCTAATGAGCAGTTCTTC.

This sequence joins TRBV27 and TRBJ1-5; TRBD1 aligns across 8 bases. After removal of 5 bases from V and 6 bases from J, the junction contained 9 bases not matched to a gene. This CDR3 is 15 amino acids long. The germline V gene encodes CDR1 MNHEY and CDR2 SMNVEV (reference sequence). CDR3 nucleotides: TGTGCCAGCAGTCTTAGGACAGGGCTGCGTCAGCCCCAGCATTTT. Translated: CASSLRTGLRQPQHF.

This rearrangement joins TRBV30 to TRBJ2-3; D is undetermined. This CDR3 region has 11 residues. V lost 2 bases and J 6 bases, leaving 6 bases between the germline ends. The germline V gene has CDR1 GTSNPN and CDR2 SVGIG (reference sequence). The CDR3, as DNA: TGTGCCTGGAGTTTTGCCGATACGCAGTATTTT. Amino acid sequence: CAWSFADTQYF. The variable domain in full, completed from reference TRBV30 and TRBJ2-3, reads SQTIHQWPATLVQPVGSPLSLECTVEGTSNPNLYWYRQAAGRGLQLLFYSVGIGQISSEVPQNLSASRPQDRQFILSSKKLLLSDSGFYLCAWSFADTQYFGPGTRLTVL.

The genes are TRBV11-3 and TRBJ2-2; D not resolved. The germline V gene encodes CDR1 SGHNT and CDR2 YENEEA. V shed 3 bases and J shed 1 base, with 3 bases lying between them. This CDR3 contains 13 residues. The CDR3 here is CASSFVNTGELFF. The CDR3 coding sequence is TGTGCCAGCAGCTTCGTGAACACCGGGGAGCTGTTTTTT.

The V call is TRBV5-1, the J call TRBJ1-2; D is unresolved. The V end was cut by 0 bases, the J end by 2 bases, with 11 bases between. This CDR3 comprises 15 residues. In germline, CDR1 is SGHRS, CDR2 YFSETQ. The CDR3 DNA sequence: TGCGCCAGCAGCTTGGGAGGCGGGGAGAACTATGGCTACACCTTC. Translated: CASSLGGGENYGYTF.